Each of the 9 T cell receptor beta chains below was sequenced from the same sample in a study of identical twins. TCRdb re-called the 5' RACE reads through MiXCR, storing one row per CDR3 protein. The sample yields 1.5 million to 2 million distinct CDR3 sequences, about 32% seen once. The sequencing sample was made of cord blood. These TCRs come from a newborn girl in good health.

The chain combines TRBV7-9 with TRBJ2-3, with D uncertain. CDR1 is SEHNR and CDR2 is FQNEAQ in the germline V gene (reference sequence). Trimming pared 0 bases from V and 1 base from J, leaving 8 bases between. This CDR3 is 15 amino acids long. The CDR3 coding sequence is TGTGCCAGCAGCTTAGCGTCCCCGCGCACAGATACGCAGTATTTT. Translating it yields CASSLASPRTDTQYF.

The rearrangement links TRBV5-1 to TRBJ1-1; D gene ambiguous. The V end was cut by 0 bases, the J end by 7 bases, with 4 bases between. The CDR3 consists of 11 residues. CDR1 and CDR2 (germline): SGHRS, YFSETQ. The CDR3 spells CASSLGYEAFF. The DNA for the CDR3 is TGCGCCAGCAGCTTGGGGTATGAAGCTTTCTTT.

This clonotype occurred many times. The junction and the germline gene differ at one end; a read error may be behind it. Here the CDR3 reads CASSLARGSDTQYF. CDR3 in DNA: TGTGCCAGCAGCTTAGCGCGCGGGTCGGATACGCAGTATTTT. This rearrangement joins TRBV5-1 to TRBJ2-3; a possible D gene is TRBD2 (5 bases). The germline gives CDR1 SGHRS, CDR2 YFSETQ. The CDR3 is 14 amino acids.

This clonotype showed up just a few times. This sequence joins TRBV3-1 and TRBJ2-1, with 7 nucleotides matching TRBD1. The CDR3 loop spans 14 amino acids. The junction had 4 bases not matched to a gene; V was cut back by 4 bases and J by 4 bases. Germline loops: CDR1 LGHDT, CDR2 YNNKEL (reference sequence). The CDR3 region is CASSPGTVYNEQFF. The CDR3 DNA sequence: TGTGCCAGCAGCCCGGGGACAGTGTACAATGAGCAGTTCTTC.

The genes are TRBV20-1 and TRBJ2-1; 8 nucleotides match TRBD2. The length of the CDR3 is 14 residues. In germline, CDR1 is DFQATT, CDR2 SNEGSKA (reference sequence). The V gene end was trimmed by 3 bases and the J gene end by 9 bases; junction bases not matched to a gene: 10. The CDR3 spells CSARASGSVREQFF. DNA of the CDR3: TGCAGTGCTAGGGCTAGCGGGTCGGTCCGTGAGCAGTTCTTC.

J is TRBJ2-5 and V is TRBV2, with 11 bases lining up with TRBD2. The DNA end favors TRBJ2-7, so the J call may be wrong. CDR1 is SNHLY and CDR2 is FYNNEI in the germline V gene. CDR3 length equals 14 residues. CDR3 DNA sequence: TGTGCCAGCGAGGGGGGACTAGCGGCCTACGAGCAGTACTTC. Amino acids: CASEGGLAAYEQYF.

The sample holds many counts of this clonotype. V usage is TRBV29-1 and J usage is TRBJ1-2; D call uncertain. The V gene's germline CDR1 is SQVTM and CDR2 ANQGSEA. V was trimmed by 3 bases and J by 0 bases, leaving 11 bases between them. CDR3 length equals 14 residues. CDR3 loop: CSVDPGRANYGYTF. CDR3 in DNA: TGCAGCGTTGACCCAGGTCGAGCTAACTATGGCTACACCTTC.

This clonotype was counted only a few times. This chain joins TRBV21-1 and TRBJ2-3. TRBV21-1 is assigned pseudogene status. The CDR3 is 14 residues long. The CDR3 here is CASSKKEGTDTQYF. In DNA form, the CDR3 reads TGTGCCAGCAGCAAAAAGGAAGGCACAGATACGCAGTATTTT.

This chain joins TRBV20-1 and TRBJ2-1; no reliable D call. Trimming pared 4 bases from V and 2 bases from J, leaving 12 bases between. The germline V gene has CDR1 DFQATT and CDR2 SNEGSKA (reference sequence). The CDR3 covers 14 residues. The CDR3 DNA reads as TGCAGTGCTAAAACTAATGTCCCCTACAATGAGCAGTTCTTC. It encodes CSAKTNVPYNEQFF.